This T cell receptor beta chain comes out of a study of blood T cell repertoires in COVID-19. Turning to the study itself: Sources were T cells, B-cell-depleted T cells, or PBMCs; the material itself was cDNA or gDNA.

Assay: immunoSEQ multiplex PCR; the TCRdb copy retains only in-frame clones and omits some. Here the sample spans over 30,000 clones, roughly 88% being singletons. This clone was found once. Sequenced material: peripheral blood. The sequence came from a human donor in a cohort sampled during active COVID-19.

The CDR3 loop reads CASSSKSGGENIQYF. CDR3 sequence (DNA): TGTGCCAGCAGCTCAAAAAGCGGAGGGGAAAACATTCAGTACTTC. The rearrangement joins TRBV13 to TRBJ2-4; possible D gene TRBD2, 6 bases. In germline, CDR1 is PRHDT, CDR2 FYEKMQ (reference sequence). Trimming left V 4 bases short and J 5 bases short, with 15 bases between. CDR3 length: 15 residues. Using reference TRBV13 and TRBJ2-4 for the parts outside the CDR3, the full variable domain is AAGVIQSPRHLIKEKRETATLKCYPIPRHDTVYWYQQGPGQDPQFLISFYEKMQSDKGSIPDRFSAQQFSDYHSELNMSSLELGDSALYFCASSSKSGGENIQYFGAGTRLSVL.